Listed below are T cell receptor beta chains from one sample, sequenced in a study of blood T cell repertoires in COVID-19. Libraries were prepared by immunoSEQ multiplex PCR; TCRdb keeps only in-frame clonotypes and omits some of them. Of 200,000 to 300,000 clones in the sample, roughly 86% are singletons; the top ten hold around 5%. Specimen: peripheral blood. The source of these receptors is a woman aged 60-75 years with COVID-19, enrolled during active disease. Both conserved end residues are part of each CDR3. Each record gives: J gene, D gene, V gene, clone size, CDR3 protein, CDR3 DNA. A D gene is named only where the DNA matches it firmly. The size field is filled for only some rows; it gives once, few, many or a size class.

J gene: TRBJ1-4; D gene: TRBD1; V gene: TRBV28; clone size: NA; CDR3 protein: CASSLTGANEKLFF; CDR3 DNA: TGTGCCAGCAGTCTTACAGGGGCCAATGAAAAACTGTTTTTT
J gene: TRBJ1-2; D gene: NA; V gene: TRBV29-1; clone size: NA; CDR3 protein: CSVGEDYGYTF; CDR3 DNA: TGCAGCGTCGGGGAGGACTATGGCTACACCTTC
J gene: TRBJ2-3; D gene: TRBD2; V gene: TRBV5-1; clone size: NA; CDR3 protein: CASSSVAGTGTDTQYF; CDR3 DNA: TGCGCCAGCAGCTCGGTAGCGGGAACGGGCACAGATACGCAGTATTTT
J gene: TRBJ1-2; D gene: NA; V gene: TRBV5-5; clone size: NA; CDR3 protein: CASSLGARVGSGYTF; CDR3 DNA: TGTGCCAGCAGCTTGGGTGCGCGGGTTGGCTCTGGCTACACCTTC
J gene: TRBJ2-1; D gene: TRBD2; V gene: TRBV10-3; clone size: NA; CDR3 protein: CAISGPAGEANEQFF; CDR3 DNA: TGTGCCATCAGTGGACCAGCGGGAGAGGCCAATGAGCAGTTCTTC
J gene: TRBJ1-6; D gene: NA; V gene: TRBV18; clone size: NA; CDR3 protein: CASSPDRSNSPLHF; CDR3 DNA: TGTGCCAGCTCACCTGACAGATCAAATTCACCCCTCCACTTT
J gene: TRBJ2-2; D gene: NA; V gene: TRBV13; clone size: few; CDR3 protein: CASSLRADSAELFF; CDR3 DNA: TGTGCCAGCAGCCTGAGGGCCGACTCTGCGGAGCTGTTTTTT
J gene: TRBJ2-3; D gene: NA; V gene: TRBV14; clone size: NA; CDR3 protein: CASSQRASLTDTQYF; CDR3 DNA: TGTGCCAGCAGCCAGCGTGCAAGCTTGACAGATACGCAGTATTTT
J gene: TRBJ2-5; D gene: TRBD1; V gene: TRBV7-8; clone size: NA; CDR3 protein: CASSDRDRAEETQYF; CDR3 DNA: TGTGCCAGCAGCGACCGGGACAGGGCCGAAGAGACCCAGTACTTC
J gene: TRBJ2-2; D gene: TRBD1; V gene: TRBV5-4; clone size: NA; CDR3 protein: CASSFIGQGRPGVGTGELFF; CDR3 DNA: TGTGCCAGCAGCTTTATCGGACAGGGGCGCCCGGGGGTCGGGACCGGGGAGCTGTTTTTT
J gene: TRBJ2-5; D gene: TRBD2; V gene: TRBV15; clone size: NA; CDR3 protein: CATSTGLAGGETQYF; CDR3 DNA: TGTGCCACCAGCACGGGACTAGCGGGGGGAGAGACCCAGTACTTC
J gene: TRBJ2-2; D gene: TRBD2; V gene: TRBV25-1; clone size: NA; CDR3 protein: CASSESKSGTRTGELFF; CDR3 DNA: TGTGCCAGCAGTGAATCGAAGAGCGGGACCAGAACCGGGGAGCTGTTTTTT
J gene: TRBJ2-1; D gene: TRBD1; V gene: TRBV6-4; clone size: NA; CDR3 protein: CASSSGQGPYNEQFF; CDR3 DNA: TGTGCCAGCAGCAGCGGACAGGGACCCTACAATGAGCAGTTCTTC
J gene: TRBJ1-4; D gene: NA; V gene: TRBV7-9; clone size: NA; CDR3 protein: CASSPRGAAAHANEKLFF; CDR3 DNA: TGTGCCAGCAGCCCCAGGGGAGCAGCCGCCCATGCTAATGAAAAACTGTTTTTT